This T cell receptor beta chain stems from a study of response to subunit inactivated influenza vaccine. Study conclusions and caveats: The authors offered the suggestion that each seasonal influenza vaccination recruits few new T cells.

From the RT-PCR reads, TCRdb called clonotypes with MiXCR, one entry per CDR3 protein. The sample lists 650,000 or so distinct CDR3 sequences; approximately 14% were seen once. The CDR3 runs 18 residues. V was pared by 2 bases and J by 2 bases, with 13 bases of the junction left unmatched. CDR1 is KGHDR, CDR2 SFDVKD, per germline. This clonotype was detected ten times or more. Its antigen is undetermined. The chain links TRBV24-1 to TRBJ2-5; 7 nucleotides align to TRBD2. This TCR derives from a man aged 45 to 65 who received an inactivated influenza vaccine. Material: PBMCs from blood, obtained around 14 days before vaccination. CDR3 nucleotide sequence: TGTGCCACCAGTGATTCGAAGGACGCTAGCGGAATACAAGAGACCCAGTACTTC. Its translation: CATSDSKDASGIQETQYF.